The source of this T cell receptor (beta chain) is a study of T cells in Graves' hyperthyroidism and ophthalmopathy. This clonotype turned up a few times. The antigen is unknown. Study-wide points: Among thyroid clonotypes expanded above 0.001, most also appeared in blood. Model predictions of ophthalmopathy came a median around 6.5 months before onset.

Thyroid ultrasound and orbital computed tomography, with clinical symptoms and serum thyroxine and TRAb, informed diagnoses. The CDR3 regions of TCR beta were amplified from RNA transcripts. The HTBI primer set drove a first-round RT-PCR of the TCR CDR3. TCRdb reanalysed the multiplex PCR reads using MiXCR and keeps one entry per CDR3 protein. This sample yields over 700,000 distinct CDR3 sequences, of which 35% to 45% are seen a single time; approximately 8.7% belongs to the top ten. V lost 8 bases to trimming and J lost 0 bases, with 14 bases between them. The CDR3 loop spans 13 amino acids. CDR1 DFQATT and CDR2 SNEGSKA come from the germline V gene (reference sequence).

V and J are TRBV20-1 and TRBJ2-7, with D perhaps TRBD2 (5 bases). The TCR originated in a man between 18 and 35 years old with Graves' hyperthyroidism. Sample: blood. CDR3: CSSPSGNSYEQYF. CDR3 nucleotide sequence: TGCAGTAGCCCGTCCGGGAACTCCTACGAGCAGTACTTC.